These T cell receptor beta chains were read from a single sample in a study of shared clonotypes between healthy human individuals. Sequencing used immunoSEQ multiplex PCR; TCRdb keeps in-frame clones, though not all of them. The sample yields about 770,000 clones, roughly 72% seen once. The sequencing input was memory CD4+ T cells sorted from blood. All receptors derive from a woman in her twenties or thirties in good health. CDR3s include the opening cysteine and the closing phenylalanine or tryptophan. A D gene is named only where the DNA matches it firmly. Clone size appears in some rows only: once, few, many, or a class for an expanded clone.

cdr3_length: 14
v_call: TRBV29-1
clone_size: .
d_call: TRBD2
j_call: TRBJ2-7
cdr3_nt: TGCAGCGTTGTAGCGGGAGGGCCAAGGTACGAGCAGTACTTC
cdr3_aa: CSVVAGGPRYEQYF

cdr3_length: 16
v_call: TRBV6-6
clone_size: .
d_call: TRBD2
j_call: TRBJ2-3
cdr3_nt: TGTGCCAGCACGGATTCGGGGGGAGGAAGCACAGATACGCAGTATTTT
cdr3_aa: CASTDSGGGSTDTQYF

cdr3_length: 16
v_call: TRBV14
clone_size: .
d_call: .
j_call: TRBJ1-1
cdr3_nt: TGTGCCAGCAGCCAGGGCCCGCCAGGGAGGAGGTCTGAAGCTTTCTTT
cdr3_aa: CASSQGPPGRRSEAFF

cdr3_length: 13
v_call: TRBV19
clone_size: once
d_call: .
j_call: TRBJ1-3
cdr3_nt: TGTGCCACTGCCGGGACACACGGAAACACCATATATTTT
cdr3_aa: CATAGTHGNTIYF

cdr3_length: 14
v_call: TRBV5-1
clone_size: few
d_call: TRBD2
j_call: TRBJ2-7
cdr3_nt: TGCGCCAGCACCGAGGGACTAGCCCCCTACGAGCAGTACTTC
cdr3_aa: CASTEGLAPYEQYF

cdr3_length: 15
v_call: TRBV5-1
clone_size: .
d_call: TRBD2
j_call: TRBJ2-7
cdr3_nt: TGCGCCAGCAGCTTGCCACTAGCGGGAGTCGGGGAGCAGTACTTC
cdr3_aa: CASSLPLAGVGEQYF

cdr3_length: 16
v_call: TRBV6-1
clone_size: .
d_call: TRBD2
j_call: TRBJ2-3
cdr3_nt: TGTGCCAGCAGTGGTGGGGGACTAGCGGGAGAGTATACGCAGTATTTT
cdr3_aa: CASSGGGLAGEYTQYF

cdr3_length: 18
v_call: TRBV7-8
clone_size: few
d_call: TRBD2
j_call: TRBJ2-1
cdr3_nt: TGTGCCAGCAGCCCAGGCGGGGGGTTGGGGGCATGGGGCAATGAGCAGTTCTTC
cdr3_aa: CASSPGGGLGAWGNEQFF

cdr3_length: 16
v_call: TRBV5-8
clone_size: .
d_call: .
j_call: TRBJ2-1
cdr3_nt: TGTGCCAGCAGCCGGGGTTTTTCGGAGCGCCACAATGAGCAGTTCTTC
cdr3_aa: CASSRGFSERHNEQFF

cdr3_length: 15
v_call: TRBV6-5
clone_size: once
d_call: .
j_call: TRBJ2-7
cdr3_nt: TGTGCCAGCAGCGCTACGGGGCAGGGTACTTACGAGCAGTACTTC
cdr3_aa: CASSATGQGTYEQYF

cdr3_length: 12
v_call: TRBV21-1
clone_size: few
d_call: .
j_call: TRBJ1-5
cdr3_nt: TGTGCCAGCAGCAACGAGAATCAGCCCCAGCATTTT
cdr3_aa: CASSNENQPQHF

cdr3_length: 12
v_call: TRBV7-2
clone_size: .
d_call: .
j_call: TRBJ2-3
cdr3_nt: TGTGCCAGCCAACAGGGCACAGATACGCAGTATTTT
cdr3_aa: CASQQGTDTQYF

cdr3_length: 15
v_call: TRBV5-4
clone_size: .
d_call: TRBD2
j_call: TRBJ2-2
cdr3_nt: TGTGCCAGCAGCTTCGCGGGAGGGAGGACCGGGGAGCTGTTTTTT
cdr3_aa: CASSFAGGRTGELFF

cdr3_length: 14
v_call: TRBV6-6
clone_size: .
d_call: .
j_call: TRBJ1-1
cdr3_nt: TGTGCCAGCAGCACTACGGCAATGGGTGGTGAAGCTTTCTTT
cdr3_aa: CASSTTAMGGEAFF

cdr3_length: 16
v_call: TRBV19
clone_size: .
d_call: .
j_call: TRBJ2-2
cdr3_nt: TGTGCCAGTAGTATGATGGGGACCCAGAACACCGGGGAGCTGTTTTTT
cdr3_aa: CASSMMGTQNTGELFF

cdr3_length: 15
v_call: TRBV11-2
clone_size: .
d_call: .
j_call: TRBJ2-5
cdr3_nt: TGTGCCAGCAGCCGCGTCGGGGCGGGCAAAGAGACCCAGTACTTC
cdr3_aa: CASSRVGAGKETQYF

cdr3_length: 20
v_call: TRBV4-1
clone_size: many
d_call: TRBD2
j_call: TRBJ2-1
cdr3_nt: TGCGCCAGCAGCCAAGACTCATCATGGGCCGGGACTAGCGGGACAGGGGAGCAGTTCTTC
cdr3_aa: CASSQDSSWAGTSGTGEQFF

cdr3_length: 16
v_call: TRBV2
clone_size: .
d_call: .
j_call: TRBJ1-5
cdr3_nt: TGTGCCAGCAGTGAAGGCTGGGGTAGGAGCAATCAGCCCCAGCATTTT
cdr3_aa: CASSEGWGRSNQPQHF

cdr3_length: 13
v_call: TRBV10-1
clone_size: few
d_call: TRBD1
j_call: TRBJ1-1
cdr3_nt: TGCGCCAGCAGTATAAACCGGGACAGTGAAGCTTTCTTT
cdr3_aa: CASSINRDSEAFF

cdr3_length: 16
v_call: TRBV6-5
clone_size: .
d_call: TRBD1
j_call: TRBJ1-3
cdr3_nt: TGTGCCAGCACTTACACCAATCGACAGGGGAGAAACACCATATATTTT
cdr3_aa: CASTYTNRQGRNTIYF

cdr3_length: 15
v_call: TRBV5-1
clone_size: .
d_call: TRBD1
j_call: TRBJ2-1
cdr3_nt: TGCGCCAGCAGCTTGGGGGACAGGGATGTAAATGAGCAGTTCTTC
cdr3_aa: CASSLGDRDVNEQFF

cdr3_length: 15
v_call: TRBV28
clone_size: many
d_call: TRBD2
j_call: TRBJ2-3
cdr3_nt: TGTGCCAGCAGTCCTAGCGGGAGAAGAGGAGATACGCAGTATTTT
cdr3_aa: CASSPSGRRGDTQYF

cdr3_length: 15
v_call: TRBV5-1
clone_size: .
d_call: .
j_call: TRBJ2-3
cdr3_nt: TGCGCCAGCAGGTGGCAGGGCCAAAGCACAGATACGCAGTATTTT
cdr3_aa: CASRWQGQSTDTQYF

cdr3_length: 17
v_call: TRBV19
clone_size: .
d_call: TRBD2
j_call: TRBJ2-1
cdr3_nt: TGTGCCAGTAGTACCATAGCGGGAGGGGTAAGAGGCAATGAGCAGTTCTTC
cdr3_aa: CASSTIAGGVRGNEQFF

cdr3_length: 13
v_call: TRBV4-1
clone_size: .
d_call: .
j_call: TRBJ1-2
cdr3_nt: TGCGCCAGCAGCCAAGATCGGGCGGATGGCTACACCTTC
cdr3_aa: CASSQDRADGYTF

cdr3_length: 14
v_call: TRBV5-4
clone_size: .
d_call: TRBD2
j_call: TRBJ2-3
cdr3_nt: TGTGCCAGCACCGGACTAGCGGGCACAGATACGCAGTATTTT
cdr3_aa: CASTGLAGTDTQYF

cdr3_length: 18
v_call: TRBV6-1
clone_size: .
d_call: .
j_call: TRBJ1-4
cdr3_nt: TGTGCCAGCAGTGACCTACCTCCCGGGAGGGGGTTCGATGAAAAACTGTTTTTT
cdr3_aa: CASSDLPPGRGFDEKLFF

cdr3_length: 17
v_call: TRBV27
clone_size: few
d_call: TRBD2
j_call: TRBJ2-7
cdr3_nt: TGTGCCAGCAGCCCCCCCCCTGGGACTAGCGGGAGAAACGAGCAGTACTTC
cdr3_aa: CASSPPPGTSGRNEQYF

cdr3_length: 15
v_call: TRBV11-2
clone_size: .
d_call: .
j_call: TRBJ1-1
cdr3_nt: TGTGCCAGCAGCTTAGTGGGACAAGGACACACTGAAGCTTTCTTT
cdr3_aa: CASSLVGQGHTEAFF

cdr3_length: 11
v_call: TRBV19
clone_size: once
d_call: .
j_call: TRBJ2-7
cdr3_nt: TGTGCCAGTAGCCAGGGGTACGAGCAGTACTTC
cdr3_aa: CASSQGYEQYF

cdr3_length: 14
v_call: TRBV11-2
clone_size: many
d_call: .
j_call: TRBJ2-7
cdr3_nt: TGTGCCAGCAGCCCCAACCGGGGGAGCATTGGGCAGTACTTC
cdr3_aa: CASSPNRGSIGQYF

cdr3_length: 11
v_call: TRBV2
clone_size: .
d_call: .
j_call: TRBJ1-5
cdr3_nt: TGTGCCAGCAGTGAATTTCATAACCAGCATTTT
cdr3_aa: CASSEFHNQHF

cdr3_length: 14
v_call: TRBV6-1
clone_size: .
d_call: .
j_call: TRBJ1-5
cdr3_nt: TGTGCCAGCAGTGAAATGCAGGGCGGGCAGCCCCAGCATTTT
cdr3_aa: CASSEMQGGQPQHF

cdr3_length: 17
v_call: TRBV12-2
clone_size: .
d_call: .
j_call: TRBJ1-2
cdr3_nt: TGTGCAAGTCGCTTAAGGCCAGAACGAACGGGAATGGATGGCTACACCTTC
cdr3_aa: CASRLRPERTGMDGYTF

cdr3_length: 12
v_call: TRBV28
clone_size: .
d_call: .
j_call: TRBJ1-2
cdr3_nt: TGTGCCAGCAGTCTCTTTCAACGTGGCTACACCTTC
cdr3_aa: CASSLFQRGYTF

cdr3_length: 16
v_call: TRBV9
clone_size: .
d_call: .
j_call: TRBJ2-1
cdr3_nt: TGTGCCAGCAGCGCATCGGGATCCGGACTCTACAATGAGCAGTTCTTC
cdr3_aa: CASSASGSGLYNEQFF

cdr3_length: 15
v_call: TRBV5-1
clone_size: .
d_call: TRBD1
j_call: TRBJ1-4
cdr3_nt: TGCGCCAGCAGCTTAAACAGGGGTGTGGATGAAAAACTGTTTTTT
cdr3_aa: CASSLNRGVDEKLFF

cdr3_length: 14
v_call: TRBV6-1
clone_size: few
d_call: TRBD1
j_call: TRBJ2-7
cdr3_nt: TGTGCCAGCAAGGGACAGGGGGACTCCTACGAGCAGTACTTC
cdr3_aa: CASKGQGDSYEQYF

cdr3_length: 14
v_call: TRBV27
clone_size: once
d_call: .
j_call: TRBJ2-5
cdr3_nt: TGTGCCAGCAGTTTATGGGGGTCCCAAGAGACCCAGTACTTC
cdr3_aa: CASSLWGSQETQYF

cdr3_length: 17
v_call: TRBV28
clone_size: .
d_call: TRBD1
j_call: TRBJ2-3
cdr3_nt: TGTGCCAGCAGTTTAACGGGTAGCGGGACAGGGGGTTTTACGCAGTATTTT
cdr3_aa: CASSLTGSGTGGFTQYF

cdr3_length: 14
v_call: TRBV14
clone_size: .
d_call: .
j_call: TRBJ2-3
cdr3_nt: TGTGCCAGCAGCCTACCCATTACACCTGATACGCAGTATTTT
cdr3_aa: CASSLPITPDTQYF

cdr3_length: 13
v_call: TRBV7-9
clone_size: once
d_call: .
j_call: TRBJ1-2
cdr3_nt: TGTGCCAGCAGCGCGTCGACCGTCTATGGCTACACCTTC
cdr3_aa: CASSASTVYGYTF

cdr3_length: 16
v_call: TRBV25-1
clone_size: .
d_call: TRBD1
j_call: TRBJ1-1
cdr3_nt: TGTGCCAGCAGCCAAGCCCCCGGGACAGGGCACACTGAAGCTTTCTTT
cdr3_aa: CASSQAPGTGHTEAFF

cdr3_length: 15
v_call: TRBV6-5
clone_size: .
d_call: .
j_call: TRBJ2-2
cdr3_nt: TGTGCCAGCAGTTACCGGGGGACGAACACCGGGGAGCTGTTTTTT
cdr3_aa: CASSYRGTNTGELFF

cdr3_length: 16
v_call: TRBV21-1
clone_size: .
d_call: .
j_call: TRBJ2-5
cdr3_nt: TGTGCCAGCAGCAAAGGACTAGCGGGAGTGGGAGAGACCCAGTACTTC
cdr3_aa: CASSKGLAGVGETQYF

cdr3_length: 14
v_call: TRBV5-4
clone_size: .
d_call: .
j_call: TRBJ1-2
cdr3_nt: TGTGCCAGCAGCGCGGGGGGGCTCGGCTATGGCTACACCTTC
cdr3_aa: CASSAGGLGYGYTF

cdr3_length: 13
v_call: TRBV28
clone_size: .
d_call: TRBD1
j_call: TRBJ1-2
cdr3_nt: TGTGCCAGCAGTTTAGGACAGGTCTATGGCTACACCTTC
cdr3_aa: CASSLGQVYGYTF

cdr3_length: 13
v_call: TRBV5-1
clone_size: .
d_call: .
j_call: TRBJ2-5
cdr3_nt: TGCGCCAGCAGCTCGACACTGGGGGAGACCCAGTACTTC
cdr3_aa: CASSSTLGETQYF

cdr3_length: 17
v_call: TRBV4-1
clone_size: .
d_call: .
j_call: TRBJ2-7
cdr3_nt: TGCGCCAGCAGCCAGGACCGGGGACTTCGTCGCTCCTACGAGCAGTACTTC
cdr3_aa: CASSQDRGLRRSYEQYF